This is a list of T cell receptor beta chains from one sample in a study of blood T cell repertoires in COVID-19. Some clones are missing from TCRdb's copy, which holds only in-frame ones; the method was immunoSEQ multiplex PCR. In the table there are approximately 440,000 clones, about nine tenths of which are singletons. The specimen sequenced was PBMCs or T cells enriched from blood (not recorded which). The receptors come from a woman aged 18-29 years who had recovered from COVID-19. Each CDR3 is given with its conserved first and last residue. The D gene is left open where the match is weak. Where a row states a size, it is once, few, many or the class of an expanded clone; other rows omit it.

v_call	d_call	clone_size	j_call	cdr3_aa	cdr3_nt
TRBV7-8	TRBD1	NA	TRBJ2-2	CASSSGGPNTGELFF	TGTGCCAGCAGCTCAGGGGGCCCGAACACCGGGGAGCTGTTTTTT
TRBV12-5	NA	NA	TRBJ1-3	CASGLGYTIYF	TGTGCTAGTGGCCTAGGCTACACCATATATTTT
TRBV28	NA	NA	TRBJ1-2	CASSKAGVDGYTF	TGTGCCAGCAGTAAGGCAGGGGTAGATGGCTACACCTTC
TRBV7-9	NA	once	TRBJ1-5	CASSDPRRVSNQPQHF	TGTGCCAGCAGCGACCCGAGGAGGGTGAGCAATCAGCCCCAGCATTTT
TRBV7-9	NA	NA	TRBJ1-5	CASSLGGVPKKGYQPQHF	TGTGCCAGCAGCCTCGGAGGGGTCCCTAAGAAGGGTTATCAGCCCCAGCATTTT
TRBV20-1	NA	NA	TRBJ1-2	CSASDSYGYTF	TGCAGTGCTTCAGACAGCTATGGCTACACCTTC
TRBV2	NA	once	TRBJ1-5	CASSDRVRGNQPQHF	TGTGCCAGCAGTGACAGGGTGAGGGGGAATCAGCCCCAGCATTTT
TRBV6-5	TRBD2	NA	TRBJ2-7	CASSSAGELTYEQYF	TGTGCCAGCAGTTCGGCGGGGGAGTTGACCTACGAGCAGTACTTC
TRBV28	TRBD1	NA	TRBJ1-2	CASSSLFRGYGGYTF	TGTGCCAGCAGTTCCCTTTTCAGGGGGTACGGTGGCTACACCTTC
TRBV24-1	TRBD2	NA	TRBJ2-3	CATSDPLDGIRNVSGTSGGCTQYF	TGTGCCACCAGTGATCCTTTAGACGGGATCCGAAACGTGAGTGGGACTAGCGGGGGCTGCACGCAGTATTTT
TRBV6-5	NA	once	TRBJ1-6	CASNRETYNSPLHF	TGTGCCAGCAACAGGGAGACCTATAATTCACCCCTCCACTTT
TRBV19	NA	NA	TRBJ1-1	CASSIIFGQRMNTEAFF	TGTGCCAGTAGTATAATTTTTGGACAGCGCATGAACACTGAAGCTTTCTTT
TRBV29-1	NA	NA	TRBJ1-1	CSVHWGAEAFF	TGCAGCGTACACTGGGGCGCTGAAGCTTTCTTT
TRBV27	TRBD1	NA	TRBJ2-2	CASSSPGGESGELFF	TGTGCCAGCAGTTCGCCAGGGGGAGAGTCCGGGGAGCTGTTTTTT
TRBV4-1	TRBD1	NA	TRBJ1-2	CASSHPGQRLYGYTF	TGCGCCAGCAGCCACCCGGGACAGCGTCTTTATGGCTACACCTTC
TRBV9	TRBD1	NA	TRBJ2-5	CASSLGAGTGGETQYF	TGTGCCAGCAGCCTGGGCGCCGGGACAGGGGGAGAGACCCAGTACTTC
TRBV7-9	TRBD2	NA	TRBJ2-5	CASSPLLRGGRSETQYF	TGTGCCAGCAGCCCCCTCCTTCGCGGGGGGAGGTCGGAGACCCAGTACTTC
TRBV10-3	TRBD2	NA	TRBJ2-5	CAISESGGGQETQYF	TGTGCCATCAGTGAATCTGGGGGGGGCCAAGAGACCCAGTACTTC
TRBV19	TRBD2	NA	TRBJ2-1	CASSIDPGGGAGYNEQFF	TGTGCCAGTAGTATAGATCCCGGCGGGGGGGCCGGCTACAATGAGCAGTTCTTC
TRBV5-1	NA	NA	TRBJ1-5	CASRREWDQPQHF	TGCGCCAGCAGGAGGGAGTGGGATCAGCCCCAGCATTTT
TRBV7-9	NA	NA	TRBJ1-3	CASRTGGNTIYF	TGTGCCAGCAGAACAGGGGGAAACACCATATATTTT
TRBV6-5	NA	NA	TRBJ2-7	CASSYPTASYEQYF	TGTGCCAGCAGTTACCCGACAGCTAGCTACGAGCAGTACTTC
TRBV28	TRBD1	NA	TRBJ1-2	CASRPGTGAYGYTF	TGTGCCAGCAGGCCCGGGACAGGGGCATATGGCTACACCTTC
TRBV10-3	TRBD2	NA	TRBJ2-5	CAISFSGETQYF	TGTGCCATCAGTTTTAGCGGGGAGACCCAGTACTTC
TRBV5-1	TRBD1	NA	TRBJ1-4	CASSLVTGGPDEKLFF	TGCGCCAGCAGCTTAGTGACAGGGGGCCCCGACGAAAAACTGTTTTTT